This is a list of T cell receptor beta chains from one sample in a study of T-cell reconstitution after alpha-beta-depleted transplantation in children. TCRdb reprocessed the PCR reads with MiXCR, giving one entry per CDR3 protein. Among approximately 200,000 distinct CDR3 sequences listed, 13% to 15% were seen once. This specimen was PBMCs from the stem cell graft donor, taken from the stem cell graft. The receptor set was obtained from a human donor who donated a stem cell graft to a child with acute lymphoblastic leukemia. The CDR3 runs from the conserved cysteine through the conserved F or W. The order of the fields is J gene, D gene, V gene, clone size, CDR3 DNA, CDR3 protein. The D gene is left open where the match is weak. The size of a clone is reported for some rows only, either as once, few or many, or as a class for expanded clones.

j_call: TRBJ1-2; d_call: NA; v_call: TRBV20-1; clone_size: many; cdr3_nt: TGCAGTGTTTTGGGCAGACTGAACTATGGCTACACCTTC; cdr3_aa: CSVLGRLNYGYTF
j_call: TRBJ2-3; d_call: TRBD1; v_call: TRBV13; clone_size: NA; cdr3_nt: TGTGCCAGCAGCTATGAGGGACAGCTCACAGATACGCAGTATTTT; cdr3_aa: CASSYEGQLTDTQYF
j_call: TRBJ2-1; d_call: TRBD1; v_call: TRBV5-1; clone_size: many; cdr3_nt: TGCGCCAGCAGCCCAGGGGGCGGCCCCTCCTACAATGAGCAGTTCTTC; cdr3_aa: CASSPGGGPSYNEQFF
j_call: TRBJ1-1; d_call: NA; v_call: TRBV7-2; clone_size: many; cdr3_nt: TGTGCCAGCAGTTTTAGGGGGGGGCCGGACACTGAAGCTTTCTTT; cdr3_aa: CASSFRGGPDTEAFF
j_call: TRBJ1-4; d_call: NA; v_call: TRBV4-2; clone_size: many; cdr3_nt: TGTGCCAGCAGATACGGCGCGGAATTTAAACTGTTTTTT; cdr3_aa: CASRYGAEFKLFF
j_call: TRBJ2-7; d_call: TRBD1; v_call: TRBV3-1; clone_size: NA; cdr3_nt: TGTGCCAGCAGCGCCGGGACAGGCGCCATTGAGCAGTACTTC; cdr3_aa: CASSAGTGAIEQYF
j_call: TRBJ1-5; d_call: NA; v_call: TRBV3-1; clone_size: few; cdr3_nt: TGTGCCAGCAGCCAAGGACATAGCAATCAGCCCCAGCATTTT; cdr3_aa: CASSQGHSNQPQHF
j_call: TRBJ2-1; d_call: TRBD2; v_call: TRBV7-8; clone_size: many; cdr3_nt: TGTGCCAGCAATCCGGGACTAGCGAGCAATGAGCAGTTCTTC; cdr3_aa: CASNPGLASNEQFF
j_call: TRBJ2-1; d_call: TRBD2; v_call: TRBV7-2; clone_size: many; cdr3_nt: TGTGCCAGCAGCTCAATTCAGACTAGCGGGAACAATGAGCAGTTCTTC; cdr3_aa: CASSSIQTSGNNEQFF
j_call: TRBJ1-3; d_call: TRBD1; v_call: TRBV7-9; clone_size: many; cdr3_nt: TGTGCCAGCAGCTCGGCGACGACAGGGGCTCTTGGAAACACCATATATTTT; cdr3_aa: CASSSATTGALGNTIYF
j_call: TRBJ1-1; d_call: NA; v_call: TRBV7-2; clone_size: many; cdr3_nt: TGTGCCAGCAGCTTAGGGGCAGGATACGGCGTATGGGCTTTCTTT; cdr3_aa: CASSLGAGYGVWAFF
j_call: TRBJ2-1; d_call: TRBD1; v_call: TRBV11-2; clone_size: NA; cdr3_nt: TGTGCCAGCGTCCGGGACAGGGGGCTCTTGCACAATGAGCAGTTCTTC; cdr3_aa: CASVRDRGLLHNEQFF
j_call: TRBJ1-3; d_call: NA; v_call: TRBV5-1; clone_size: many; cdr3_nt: TGCGCCAGCAGCTATAAGGCAGATCTTTCTGGAAACACCATATATTTT; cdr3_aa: CASSYKADLSGNTIYF
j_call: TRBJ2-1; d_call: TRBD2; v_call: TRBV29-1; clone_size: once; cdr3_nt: TGCAGCTCTCTAGCGGGGGGGTACAATGAGCAGTTCTTC; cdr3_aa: CSSLAGGYNEQFF
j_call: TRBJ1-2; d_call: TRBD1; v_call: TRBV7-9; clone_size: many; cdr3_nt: TGTGCCAGCAGCTTAGCGGGACAGGGCAATAGTGGCTACACCTTC; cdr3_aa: CASSLAGQGNSGYTF
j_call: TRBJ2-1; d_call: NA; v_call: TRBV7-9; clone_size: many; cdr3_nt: TGTGCCAGCAGCTACCCTAGCGCGAAGGAGCAGTTCTTC; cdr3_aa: CASSYPSAKEQFF
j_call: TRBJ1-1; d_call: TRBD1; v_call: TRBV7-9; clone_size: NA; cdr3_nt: TGTGCCAGCAGCTTAGTCCCGGGACAGGGGAACACTGAAGCTTTCTTT; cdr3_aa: CASSLVPGQGNTEAFF
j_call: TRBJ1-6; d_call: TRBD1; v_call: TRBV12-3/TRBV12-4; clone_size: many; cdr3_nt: TGTGCCAGCAGTTTACAGGGGGCGAATTCACCCCTCCACTTT; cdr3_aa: CASSLQGANSPLHF
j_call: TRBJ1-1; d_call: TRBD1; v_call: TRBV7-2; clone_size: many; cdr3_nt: TGTGCCAGCAGCCCCCAGACAGGGGAGAACACTGAAGCTTTCTTT; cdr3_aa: CASSPQTGENTEAFF
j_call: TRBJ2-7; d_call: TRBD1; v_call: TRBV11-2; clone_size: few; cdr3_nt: TGTGCCAGCACCTTGGACAGGGATGACGAGCAGTACTTC; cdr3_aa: CASTLDRDDEQYF
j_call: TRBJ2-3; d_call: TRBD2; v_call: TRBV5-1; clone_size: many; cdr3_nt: TGCGCCAGCAGCCCATTTCTAGCGGGAGGGTCCCTAAGCACAGATACGCAGTATTTT; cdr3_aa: CASSPFLAGGSLSTDTQYF
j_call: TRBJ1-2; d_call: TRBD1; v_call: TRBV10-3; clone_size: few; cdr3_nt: TGTGCCTCTCATACTCAGGGGGCGGACTATGGCTACACCTTC; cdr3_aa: CASHTQGADYGYTF
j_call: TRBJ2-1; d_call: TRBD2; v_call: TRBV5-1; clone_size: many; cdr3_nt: TGCGCCAGCAGCTTGATGGCTAGCGGGAGTGGCTACAATGAGCAGTTCTTC; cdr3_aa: CASSLMASGSGYNEQFF
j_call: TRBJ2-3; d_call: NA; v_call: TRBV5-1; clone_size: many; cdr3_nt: TGCGCCAGCAGCTTCCAGCGGGATACGCAGTATTTT; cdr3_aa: CASSFQRDTQYF
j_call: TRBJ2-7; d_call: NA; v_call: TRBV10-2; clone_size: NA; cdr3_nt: TGCGCCAGCAGTGAACGGGCAGGGTTGAGGTCCTACGAGCAGTACTTC; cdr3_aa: CASSERAGLRSYEQYF
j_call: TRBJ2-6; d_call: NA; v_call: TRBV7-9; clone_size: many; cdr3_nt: TGTGCCAGCAGCTTAGGACTTGGCTCTGGGGCCAACGTCCTGACTTTC; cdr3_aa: CASSLGLGSGANVLTF
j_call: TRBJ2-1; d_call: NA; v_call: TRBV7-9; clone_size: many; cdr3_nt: TGTGCCAGCAGCGCAGCAAACTCCTACAATGAGCAGTTCTTC; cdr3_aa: CASSAANSYNEQFF
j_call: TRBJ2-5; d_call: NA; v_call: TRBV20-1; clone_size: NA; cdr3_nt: TGCATGGGAGCGCGGGGGCCCCAAGAGACCCAGTGCTTC; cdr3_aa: CMGARGPQETQCF
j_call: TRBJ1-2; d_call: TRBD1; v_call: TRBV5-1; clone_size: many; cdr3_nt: TGCGCCAGCAGTTTCGCGACAGGGTCCCACTATGGCTACACCTTC; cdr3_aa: CASSFATGSHYGYTF
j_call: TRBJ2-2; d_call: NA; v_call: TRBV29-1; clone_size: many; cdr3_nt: TGCAGCGTTGAATCGGGTACCCTCGCCGGGGAGCTGTTTTTT; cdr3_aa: CSVESGTLAGELFF
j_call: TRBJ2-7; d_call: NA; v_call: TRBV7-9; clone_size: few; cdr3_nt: TGTGCCAGCAGCTTGCCCCTCGACGAGCAGTACTTC; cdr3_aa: CASSLPLDEQYF
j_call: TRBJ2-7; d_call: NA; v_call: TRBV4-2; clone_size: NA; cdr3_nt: TGTGCCAGCAGTCCGGACGGGTGGACCTACGAGCAGTACTTC; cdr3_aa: CASSPDGWTYEQYF
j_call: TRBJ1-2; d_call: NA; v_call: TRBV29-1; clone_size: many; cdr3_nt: TGCAGCGGGCTGACCGGGATCTATGGCTACACCTTC; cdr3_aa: CSGLTGIYGYTF
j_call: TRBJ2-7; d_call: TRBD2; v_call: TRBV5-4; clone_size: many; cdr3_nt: TGTGCCAGCAGCTTGGATCTAGCGGGAGAAGAGCAGTACTTC; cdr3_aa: CASSLDLAGEEQYF
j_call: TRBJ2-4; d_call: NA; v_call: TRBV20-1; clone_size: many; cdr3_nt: TGCAGTGCTAGAGATGTGCCAGCCAAAAACATTCAGTACTTC; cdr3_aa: CSARDVPAKNIQYF
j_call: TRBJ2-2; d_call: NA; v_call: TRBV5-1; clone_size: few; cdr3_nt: TGCGCCAGCAGCTTGGAATCTCACGGAACCGGGGAGCTGTTTTTT; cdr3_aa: CASSLESHGTGELFF
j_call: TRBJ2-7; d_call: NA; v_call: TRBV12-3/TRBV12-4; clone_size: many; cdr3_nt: TGTGCCAGCAGTCCTCAGCTGGCCTACGAGCAGTACTTC; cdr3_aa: CASSPQLAYEQYF
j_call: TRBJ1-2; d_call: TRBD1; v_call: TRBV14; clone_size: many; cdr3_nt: TGTGCCAGCAGCCCTGGACAGGGCTGGGGCTACACCTTC; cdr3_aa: CASSPGQGWGYTF
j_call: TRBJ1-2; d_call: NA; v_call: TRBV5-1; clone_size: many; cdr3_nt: TGCGCCAGCAGCCAAGATTCCGGACGGACCGGCGGGGGCTACACCTTC; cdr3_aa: CASSQDSGRTGGGYTF
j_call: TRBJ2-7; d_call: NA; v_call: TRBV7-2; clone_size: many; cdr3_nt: TGTGCCAGCAGCTTAGGTTCCCTATCCTACGAGCAGTACTTC; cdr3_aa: CASSLGSLSYEQYF
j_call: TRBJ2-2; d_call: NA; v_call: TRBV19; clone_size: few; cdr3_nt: TGTGCCAGTACAAGGACCGACACCGGGGAGCTGTTTTTT; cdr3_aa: CASTRTDTGELFF
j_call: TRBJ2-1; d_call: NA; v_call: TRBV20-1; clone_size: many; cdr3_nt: TGCAGTGCTAGAGAAGGGACTCCCAATCAGTTCTTC; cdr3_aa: CSAREGTPNQFF
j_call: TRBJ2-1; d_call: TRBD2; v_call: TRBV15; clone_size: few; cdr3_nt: TGTGCCACCAGCGCAGCCCCGACTAGCGGAGAGCAGTTCTTC; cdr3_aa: CATSAAPTSGEQFF
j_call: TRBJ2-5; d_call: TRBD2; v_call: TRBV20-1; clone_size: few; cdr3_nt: TGCAGTGCTAGAGTTCAGCGGGGGGGAGAGACCCAGTACTTC; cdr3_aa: CSARVQRGGETQYF
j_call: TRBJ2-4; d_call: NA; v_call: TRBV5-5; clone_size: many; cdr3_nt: TGTGCCAGCAGCTTTGACTTAGCCAAAAACATTCAGTACTTC; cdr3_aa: CASSFDLAKNIQYF
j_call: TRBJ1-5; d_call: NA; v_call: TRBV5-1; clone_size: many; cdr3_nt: TGCGCCAGCAGCTTGGAGGGGGGAATTCAGCCCCAGCATTTT; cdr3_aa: CASSLEGGIQPQHF